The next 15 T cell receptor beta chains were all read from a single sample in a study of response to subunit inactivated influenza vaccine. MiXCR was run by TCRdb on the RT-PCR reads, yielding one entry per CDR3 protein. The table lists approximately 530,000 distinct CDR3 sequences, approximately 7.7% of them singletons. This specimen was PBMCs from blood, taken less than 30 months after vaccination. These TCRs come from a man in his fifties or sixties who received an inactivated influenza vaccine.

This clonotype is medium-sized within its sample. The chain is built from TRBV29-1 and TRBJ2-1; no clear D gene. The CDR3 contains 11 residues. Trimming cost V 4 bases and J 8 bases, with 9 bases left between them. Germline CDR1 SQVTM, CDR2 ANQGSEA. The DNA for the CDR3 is TGCAGCGTTGGTTTCCTGGATGAGCAGTTCTTC. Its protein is CSVGFLDEQFF.

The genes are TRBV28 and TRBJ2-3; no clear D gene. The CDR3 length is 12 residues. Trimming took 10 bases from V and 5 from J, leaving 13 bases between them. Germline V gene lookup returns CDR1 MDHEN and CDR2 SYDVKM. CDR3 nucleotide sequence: TGTGCCACATTAGGCGCCGGAGATACGCAGTATTTT. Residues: CATLGAGDTQYF.

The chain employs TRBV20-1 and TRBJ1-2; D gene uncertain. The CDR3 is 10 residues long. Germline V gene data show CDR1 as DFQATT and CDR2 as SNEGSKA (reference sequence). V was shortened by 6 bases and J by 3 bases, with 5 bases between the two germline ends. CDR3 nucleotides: TGCAGTGCGGACTACTATGGCTACACCTTC. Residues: CSADYYGYTF.

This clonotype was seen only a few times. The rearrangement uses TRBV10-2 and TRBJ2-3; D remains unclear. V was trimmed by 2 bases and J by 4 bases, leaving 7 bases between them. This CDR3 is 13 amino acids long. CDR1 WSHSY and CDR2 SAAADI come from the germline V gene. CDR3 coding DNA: TGCGCCAGCAGTGAGGGACGGGCAGATACGCAGTATTTT. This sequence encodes CASSEGRADTQYF.

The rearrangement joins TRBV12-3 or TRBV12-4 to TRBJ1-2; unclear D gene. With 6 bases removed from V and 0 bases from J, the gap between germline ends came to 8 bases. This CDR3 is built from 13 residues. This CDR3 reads CASSAGTNYGYTF. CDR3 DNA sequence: TGTGCCAGCAGCGCCGGCACTAACTATGGCTACACCTTC.

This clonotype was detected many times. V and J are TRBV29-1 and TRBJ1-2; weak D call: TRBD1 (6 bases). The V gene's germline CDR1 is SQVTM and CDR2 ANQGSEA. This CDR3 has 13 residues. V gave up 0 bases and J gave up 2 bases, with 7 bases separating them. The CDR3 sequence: CSVEEGANYGYTF. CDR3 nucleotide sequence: TGCAGCGTTGAAGAGGGGGCGAACTATGGCTACACCTTC. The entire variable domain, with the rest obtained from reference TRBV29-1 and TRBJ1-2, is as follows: SAVISQKPSRDICQRGTSLTIQCQVDSQVTMMFWYRQQPGQSLTLIATANQGSEATYESGFVIDKFPISRPNLTFSTLTVSNMSPEDSSIYLCSVEEGANYGYTFGSGTRLTVV.

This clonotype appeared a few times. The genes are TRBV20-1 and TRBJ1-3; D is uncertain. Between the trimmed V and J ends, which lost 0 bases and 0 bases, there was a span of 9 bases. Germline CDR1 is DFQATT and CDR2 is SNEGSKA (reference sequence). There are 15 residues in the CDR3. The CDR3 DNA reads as TGCAGTGCTAGAGAGGCCGTATCCTCTGGAAACACCATATATTTT. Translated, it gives CSAREAVSSGNTIYF.

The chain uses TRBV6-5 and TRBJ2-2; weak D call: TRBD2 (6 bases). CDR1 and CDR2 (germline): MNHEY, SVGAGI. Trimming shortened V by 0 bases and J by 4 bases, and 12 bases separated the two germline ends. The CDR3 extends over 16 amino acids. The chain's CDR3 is CASSYSYREFTGELFF. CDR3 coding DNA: TGTGCCAGCAGTTACTCGTACCGGGAGTTCACCGGGGAGCTGTTTTTT.

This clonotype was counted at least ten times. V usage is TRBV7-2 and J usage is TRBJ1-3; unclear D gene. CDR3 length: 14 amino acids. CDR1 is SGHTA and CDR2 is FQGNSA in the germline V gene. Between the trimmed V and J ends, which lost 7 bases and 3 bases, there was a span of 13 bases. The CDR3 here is CASTQSVGGNTIYF. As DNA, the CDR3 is TGTGCCAGCACCCAATCGGTCGGTGGAAACACCATATATTTT.

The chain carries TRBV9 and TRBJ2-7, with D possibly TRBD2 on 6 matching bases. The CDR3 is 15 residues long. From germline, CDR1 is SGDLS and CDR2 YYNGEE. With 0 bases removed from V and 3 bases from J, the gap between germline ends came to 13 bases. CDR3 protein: CASSVATGGVYEQYF. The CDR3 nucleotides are TGTGCCAGCAGCGTAGCAACAGGCGGGGTCTACGAGCAGTACTTC.

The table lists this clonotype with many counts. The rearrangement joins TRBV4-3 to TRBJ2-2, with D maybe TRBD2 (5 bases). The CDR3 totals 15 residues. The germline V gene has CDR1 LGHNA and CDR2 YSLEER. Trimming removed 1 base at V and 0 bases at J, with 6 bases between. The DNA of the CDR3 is TGCGCCAGCAGCCAAGCGGGGTCGAACACCGGGGAGCTGTTTTTT. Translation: CASSQAGSNTGELFF.

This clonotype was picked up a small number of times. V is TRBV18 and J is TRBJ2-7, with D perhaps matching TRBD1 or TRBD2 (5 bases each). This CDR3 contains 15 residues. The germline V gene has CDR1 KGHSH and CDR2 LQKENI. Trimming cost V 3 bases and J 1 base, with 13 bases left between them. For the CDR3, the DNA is TGTGCCAGCTCACCCCCCGAGGGACGGTCCTACGAGCAGTACTTC. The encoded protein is CASSPPEGRSYEQYF.

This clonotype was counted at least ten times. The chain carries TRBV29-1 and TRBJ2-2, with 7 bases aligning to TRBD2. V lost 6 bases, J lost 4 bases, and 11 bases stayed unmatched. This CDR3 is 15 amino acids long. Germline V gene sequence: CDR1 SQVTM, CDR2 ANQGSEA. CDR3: CSVCEVAGVTGELFF. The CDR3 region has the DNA TGCAGCGTGTGTGAGGTAGCGGGTGTCACCGGGGAGCTGTTTTTT.

The CDR3 nucleotides read TGTGCCAGCAGTCTTACTTTCCTCGGATACGAGCAGTACTTC. Residues: CASSLTFLGYEQYF. The chain uses TRBV12-3 or TRBV12-4 and TRBJ2-7; D unresolved. V lost 5 bases and J lost 4, with 15 bases in between. The CDR3 contains 14 residues.

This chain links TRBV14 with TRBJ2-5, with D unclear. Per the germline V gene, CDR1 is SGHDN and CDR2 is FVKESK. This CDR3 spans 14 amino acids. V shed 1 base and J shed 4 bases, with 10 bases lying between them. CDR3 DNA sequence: TGTGCCAGCAGCCAAGGATACGAGAGAGAGACCCAGTACTTC. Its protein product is CASSQGYERETQYF.